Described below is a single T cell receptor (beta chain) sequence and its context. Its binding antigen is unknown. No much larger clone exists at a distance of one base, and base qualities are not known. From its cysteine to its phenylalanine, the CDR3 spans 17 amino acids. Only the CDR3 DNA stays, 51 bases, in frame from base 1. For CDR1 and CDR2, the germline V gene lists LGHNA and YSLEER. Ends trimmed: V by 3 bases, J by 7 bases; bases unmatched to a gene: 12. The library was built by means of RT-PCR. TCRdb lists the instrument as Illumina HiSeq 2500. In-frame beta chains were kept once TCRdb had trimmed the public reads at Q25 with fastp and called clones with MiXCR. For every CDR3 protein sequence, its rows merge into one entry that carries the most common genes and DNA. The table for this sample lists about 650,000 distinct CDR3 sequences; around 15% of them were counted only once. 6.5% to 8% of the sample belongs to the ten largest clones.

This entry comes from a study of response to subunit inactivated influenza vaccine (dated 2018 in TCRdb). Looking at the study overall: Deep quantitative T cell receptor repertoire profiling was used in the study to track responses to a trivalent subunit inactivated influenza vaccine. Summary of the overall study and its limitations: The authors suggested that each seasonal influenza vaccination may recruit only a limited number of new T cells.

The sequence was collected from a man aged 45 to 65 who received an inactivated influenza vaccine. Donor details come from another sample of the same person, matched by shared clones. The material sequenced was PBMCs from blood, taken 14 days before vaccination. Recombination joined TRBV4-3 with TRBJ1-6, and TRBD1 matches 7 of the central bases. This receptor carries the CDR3 CASSQVYRGWPNSPLHF. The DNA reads TGCGCCAGCAGCCAGGTCTACAGGGGTTGGCCAAATTCACCCCTCCACTTT.